The source of this TCR beta chain is a study of T cell repertoires in cytomegalovirus infection. On the study more broadly: CMV infection plus the matching HLA type was flagged by public TCR beta signatures.

TCRdb used MiXCR to reprocess the reads, holding one entry per CDR3 protein. The profile shows 150,000 to 200,000 distinct CDR3 sequences, 13% to 15% of them singletons. The CDR3 is 15 amino acids. CDR1 MGHDK and CDR2 SYGVNS come from the germline V gene. The V gene lost 0 bases and the J gene lost 0 bases, with 9 bases spanning the gap. The sequencing sample was made of PBMCs. This receptor was obtained from a human donor in good health (CMV status not recorded). Some clones in this sample may be carry-over from other donors' samples. The V and J genes are TRBV25-1 and TRBJ2-7, with a weak D call TRBD1 (6 bases). The CDR3 sequence: CASSEYGQSSYEQYF. The CDR3, as DNA: TGTGCCAGCAGTGAATACGGACAGAGCTCCTACGAGCAGTACTTC.